The entry below gives a single T cell receptor (beta chain) sequence along with its context. This entry is derived from a study of CD8+ T cells in alopecia areata. After isolation, RNA underwent reverse transcription to generate cDNA as the sequencing template. Generated by immunoSEQ multiplex PCR, the TCRdb table keeps only in-frame clones and is missing some. Of almost 35,000 clones in the sample, less than 70% were seen once. The CDR3 has 14 residues. Trimming left V 6 bases short and J 7 bases short, with 18 bases between. Germline values: CDR1 MNHEY, CDR2 SVGAGI. This receptor was obtained from a human donor with alopecia areata. Sequences were obtained from NKG2D-high CD8+ T cells sorted from blood. This chain connects TRBV6-5 to TRBJ1-2; possibly TRBD1 for D (5 bases). The CDR3 DNA reads as TGTGCCAGCAGCACCATCCAGGGATCCGCTGGCTACACCTTC. Translated, it gives CASSTIQGSAGYTF.